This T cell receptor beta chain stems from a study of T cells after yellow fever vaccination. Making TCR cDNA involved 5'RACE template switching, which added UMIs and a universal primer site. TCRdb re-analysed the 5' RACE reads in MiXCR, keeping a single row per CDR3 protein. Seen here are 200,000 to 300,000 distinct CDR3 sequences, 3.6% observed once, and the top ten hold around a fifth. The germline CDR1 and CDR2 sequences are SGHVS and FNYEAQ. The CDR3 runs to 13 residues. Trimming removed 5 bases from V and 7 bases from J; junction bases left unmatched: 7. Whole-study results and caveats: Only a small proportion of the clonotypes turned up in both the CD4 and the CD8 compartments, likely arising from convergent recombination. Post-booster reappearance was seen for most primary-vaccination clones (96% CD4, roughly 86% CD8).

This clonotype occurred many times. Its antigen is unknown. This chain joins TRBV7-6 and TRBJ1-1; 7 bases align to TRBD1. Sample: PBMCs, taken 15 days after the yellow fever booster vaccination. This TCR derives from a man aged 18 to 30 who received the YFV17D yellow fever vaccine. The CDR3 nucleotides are TGTGCCAGCAGCCGCCGACAGGGAGGTGAAGCTTTCTTT. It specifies CASSRRQGGEAFF.